The 30 T cell receptor beta chains given below trace back to one sample, sequenced in a study of response to subunit inactivated influenza vaccine. TCRdb re-called the RT-PCR reads through MiXCR, storing one row per CDR3 protein. Here the sample spans 500,000 to 600,000 distinct CDR3 sequences, approximately 10% being singletons. This sample was shared with a second study, whose subject was T cells expressing NK-cell markers. That work adds: UMI-tagged 5'RACE template switching yielded the TCR beta cDNA.

The starting material was PBMCs from blood, obtained on the day of vaccination. Every receptor here comes from a man in his fifties who received an inactivated influenza vaccine.

The genes are TRBV28 and TRBJ1-3, with 8 bases that match TRBD1. Germline CDR1 is MDHEN and CDR2 is SYDVKM. This CDR3 spans 15 amino acids. With V trimmed by 3 bases and J by 3 bases, 4 bases remained unmatched. CDR3 in DNA: TGTGCCAGCAGTTTTCTCGGGACAGGTGGAAACACCATATATTTT. The encoded protein is CASSFLGTGGNTIYF.

The chain employs TRBV7-3 and TRBJ2-7; the D is unclear. CDR3 length equals 14 residues. Trimming removed 5 bases from V and 0 bases from J, with 11 bases in between. Germline loops: CDR1 SGHTA, CDR2 FQGTGA. The DNA of the CDR3 is TGTGCCAGCAGCCCGGCGTCGATCTCCTACGAGCAGTACTTC. Residues: CASSPASISYEQYF. The entire variable domain, with the rest obtained from reference TRBV7-3 and TRBJ2-7, is as follows: GAGVSQTPSNKVTEKGKYVELRCDPISGHTALYWYRQSLGQGPEFLIYFQGTGAADDSGLPNDRFFAVRPEGSVSTLKIQRTERGDSAVYLCASSPASISYEQYFGPGTRLTVT.

The chain carries TRBV20-1 and TRBJ2-5, with 7 bases fitting TRBD2. Per germline, CDR1 DFQATT and CDR2 SNEGSKA (reference sequence). V shed 5 bases, J shed 4 bases, and the junction held 10 bases outside the gene matches. This CDR3 contains 14 residues. The CDR3 region is CSASQGGSGETQYF. The CDR3 DNA reads as TGCAGTGCTTCCCAGGGCGGGAGTGGAGAGACCCAGTACTTC.

There are a few counts of this clonotype. The V gene is TRBV20-1, the J gene TRBJ2-2, with D perhaps given as TRBD1 or TRBD2 (5 bases each). The CDR3 totals 14 residues. Trimming removed 3 bases at V and 6 bases at J, with 14 bases between. Germline CDR1 and CDR2: DFQATT and SNEGSKA (reference sequence). The CDR3 spells CSARGNGAAGELFF. Here the CDR3 DNA reads TGCAGTGCTAGGGGGAACGGGGCCGCCGGGGAGCTGTTTTTT.

This clonotype was recorded a few times. The CDR3 is CASSLVRRPDTQYF. In DNA form, the CDR3 reads TGTGCCAGCAGCTTAGTCAGGCGGCCAGATACGCAGTATTTT. V and J are TRBV7-2 and TRBJ2-3; D uncertain. The CDR3 is 14 residues long. V shed 1 base and J shed 4 bases, with 9 bases lying between them. CDR1 and CDR2 (germline): SGHTA, FQGNSA.

J is TRBJ2-3 and V is TRBV5-1; D is possibly TRBD2 (6 bases). With 4 bases removed from V and 2 bases from J, the gap between germline ends came to 14 bases. Germline CDR1 and CDR2: SGHRS and YFSETQ. The CDR3 has 15 amino acids. The DNA of the CDR3 is TGCGCCAGCAGCAGTGTGCGGGAACCCACAGATACGCAGTATTTT. Its protein product is CASSSVREPTDTQYF.

This clonotype was detected many times. The gene calls are TRBV27 and TRBJ2-3; possibly TRBD2 for D (6 bases). This CDR3 is built from 19 residues. With 1 base removed from V and 1 base from J, the gap between germline ends came to 21 bases. From germline, CDR1 is MNHEY and CDR2 SMNVEV (reference sequence). The CDR3 sequence is CASSLYLRRLGEGTDTQYF. CDR3 DNA sequence: TGTGCCAGCAGTTTATACCTCCGTAGACTAGGAGAGGGCACAGATACGCAGTATTTT.

This rearrangement joins TRBV30 to TRBJ1-4; 7 bases map to TRBD1. CDR1 and CDR2 from the germline V gene are GTSNPN and SVGIG (reference sequence). This CDR3 comprises 16 residues. V lost 2 bases, J lost 1 base, and 7 bases stayed unmatched. The CDR3, as DNA: TGTGCCTGGAGTCACGACAGGGAAGGAACTAATGAAAAACTGTTTTTT. Protein product: CAWSHDREGTNEKLFF.

This clonotype was seen only a few times. The chain carries TRBV6-5 and TRBJ2-4, with D possibly TRBD2 on 5 matching bases. This CDR3 spans 16 amino acids. The V gene lost 0 bases and the J gene lost 7 bases, with 16 bases spanning the gap. Germline-derived CDR1 and CDR2 are MNHEY and SVGAGI. The CDR3 DNA follows: TGTGCCAGCAGTTACTCCGGATCGGGATTGGTTAACATTCAGTACTTC. Translated: CASSYSGSGLVNIQYF.

This clonotype turned up a few times. This chain uses TRBV11-2 with TRBJ1-1, with D tentatively TRBD1 (6 bases). CDR3 length: 15 amino acids. V gave up 2 bases and J gave up 2 bases, with 12 bases separating them. Germline V lookup: CDR1 SGHAT, CDR2 FQNNGV. The CDR3 is CASSLLDSINTEAFF. CDR3 nucleotides: TGTGCCAGCAGCTTACTGGACAGTATAAACACTGAAGCTTTCTTT.

The V and J genes are TRBV12-3 or TRBV12-4 and TRBJ2-2, with TRBD2 matching 7 bases. CDR3 length: 15 residues. V shed 4 bases and J 6 bases; nucleotides not matched to a gene: 8. CDR3: CASSYRTSKAGELFF. CDR3 nucleotide sequence: TGTGCCAGCAGTTACCGGACTAGTAAGGCCGGGGAGCTGTTTTTT.

V usage is TRBV20-1 and J usage is TRBJ2-7; 7 positions agree with TRBD1. The germline CDR1 and CDR2 sequences are DFQATT and SNEGSKA (reference sequence). This CDR3 spans 13 amino acids. The trim removed 6 bases at V and 1 base at J, leaving 6 bases unmatched. The CDR3 DNA sequence: TGCAGTGCCGCACGGGACAGTTCCTACGAGCAGTACTTC. Amino acids: CSAARDSSYEQYF.

This clonotype was detected only a few times. The chain uses TRBV5-6 and TRBJ2-1; 11 bases agree with TRBD1. Per the germline V gene, CDR1 is SGHDT and CDR2 is YYEEEE. This CDR3 region has 16 residues. J lost 4 bases, V lost 1 base, and 4 bases had no gene match. The CDR3 protein is CASSLPGTGGYNEQFF. CDR3 sequence (DNA): TGTGCCAGCAGCTTGCCCGGGACAGGGGGGTACAATGAGCAGTTCTTC.

This clonotype has ten or more counts. In DNA form, the CDR3 reads TGTGCCAGCAGTGAGACAGGGGTTCGGGGCTACACCTTC. This translates into CASSETGVRGYTF. V gene TRBV6-1 combines with J gene TRBJ1-2; 8 bases are shared with TRBD1. V was clipped by 3 bases and J by 8 bases; unmatched bases: 5. The germline V gene encodes CDR1 MNHNS and CDR2 SASEGT. The CDR3 spans 13 residues.

As for this clonotype: One end of the junction varies from germline; a read error may be responsible. The chain recombines TRBV4-1 with TRBJ2-2; D possibly corresponds to TRBD2 (6 bases). The CDR3 is 19 residues long. The germline V gene has CDR1 MGHRA and CDR2 YSYEKL. This CDR3 reads CASSQRAGGVGANTGEVFF. CDR3 sequence (DNA): TGCGCCAGCAGCCAAAGAGCGGGCGGCGTGGGTGCGAACACCGGGGAGGTGTTTTTT.

The genes are TRBV14 and TRBJ2-3; D gene ambiguous. Trimming took off 0 bases at V and 5 bases at J, with 6 bases between the two ends. The CDR3 extends over 13 amino acids. The germline V gene encodes CDR1 SGHDN and CDR2 FVKESK. Here the CDR3 DNA reads TGTGCCAGCAGCCAAGATCGCGGAGATACGCAGTATTTT. Translating it yields CASSQDRGDTQYF.

This clonotype was counted only a few times. This chain joins TRBV29-1 and TRBJ2-1; 10 bases are shared with TRBD1. The V gene end was trimmed by 6 bases and the J gene end by 0 bases; junction bases not matched to a gene: 2. Germline CDR1 is SQVTM and CDR2 is ANQGSEA. The CDR3 loop spans 14 amino acids. Here the CDR3 reads CSVDRGLSYNEQFF. DNA of the CDR3: TGCAGCGTAGACAGGGGGCTCTCCTACAATGAGCAGTTCTTC.

This clonotype was detected only a few times. This chain links TRBV5-1 with TRBJ2-5; 8 bases agree with TRBD1. The trim removed 3 bases at V and 4 bases at J, leaving 5 bases unmatched. The germline V gene has CDR1 SGHRS and CDR2 YFSETQ. The CDR3 has 14 amino acids. The CDR3 DNA reads as TGCGCCAGCAGCTGGGGACAGGAACGAGAGACCCAGTACTTC. As protein: CASSWGQERETQYF.

This rearrangement joins TRBV20-1 to TRBJ2-7; D unclear. With 1 base removed from V and 6 bases from J, the gap between germline ends came to 13 bases. The germline CDR1 and CDR2 sequences are DFQATT and SNEGSKA (reference sequence). This CDR3 has 13 residues. The CDR3 nucleotides read TGCAGTGCTAGAGGCACGGTTCGGAGCGAGCAGTACTTC. This sequence encodes CSARGTVRSEQYF.

This chain links TRBV9 with TRBJ2-7; 9 nucleotides match TRBD1. There are 13 residues in the CDR3. Per germline, CDR1 SGDLS and CDR2 YYNGEE. V was clipped by 4 bases and J by 6 bases; unmatched bases: 5. The CDR3 DNA is TGTGCCAGCAGCACCGGGACAGGGAGCGAGCAGTACTTC. Its protein product is CASSTGTGSEQYF. Based on the CDR3 plus reference TRBV9 and TRBJ2-7, the full variable domain is DSGVTQTPKHLITATGQRVTLRCSPRSGDLSVYWYQQSLDQGLQFLIQYYNGEERAKGNILERFSAQQFPDLHSELNLSSLELGDSALYFCASSTGTGSEQYFGPGTRLTVT.

The rearrangement uses TRBV7-2 and TRBJ2-3, with D uncertain. V lost 6 bases to trimming and J lost 0 bases, with 16 bases between them. Germline lookup yields CDR1 SGHTA and CDR2 FQGNSA. CDR3 length: 16 residues. The CDR3 reads CASRRVTGSSTDTQYF. The CDR3 coding sequence is TGTGCCAGCAGGCGCGTGACGGGTTCTAGCACAGATACGCAGTATTTT.

The rearrangement links TRBV20-1 to TRBJ2-7; D possibly corresponds to TRBD2 (7 bases). CDR1 DFQATT and CDR2 SNEGSKA come from the germline V gene (reference sequence). The V end lost 4 bases, the J end lost 2 bases, and 18 bases lay between the germline ends. The CDR3 sequence is 15 residues long. The CDR3 DNA reads as TGCAGTGCTATTACCCCACGGGGGGACACCTACGAGCAGTACTTC. Its translation is CSAITPRGDTYEQYF.

This chain links TRBV5-1 with TRBJ2-4; the match to TRBD1 covers 7 bases. This CDR3 spans 16 amino acids. Germline loops: CDR1 SGHRS, CDR2 YFSETQ. Trimming cost V 4 bases and J 4 bases; bases outside gene matches: 11. CDR3 amino acids: CASSPTRDSTKNIQYF. The CDR3 nucleotides read TGCGCCAGCAGCCCGACGAGGGACAGTACTAAAAACATTCAGTACTTC.

The chain couples TRBV3-1 to TRBJ1-1; D is undetermined. The CDR3 spans 14 residues. Trimming took off 2 bases at V and 1 base at J, with 8 bases between the two ends. The germline CDR1 and CDR2 sequences are LGHDT and YNNKEL (reference sequence). The CDR3 loop reads CASSQYGENTEAFF. The CDR3 DNA reads TGTGCCAGCAGCCAATACGGGGAGAACACTGAAGCTTTCTTT.

This sequence joins TRBV24-1 and TRBJ2-1; D not resolved. Trimming pared 5 bases from V and 10 bases from J, leaving 8 bases between. This CDR3 contains 11 residues. Germline V gene lookup returns CDR1 KGHDR and CDR2 SFDVKD. CDR3 DNA sequence: TGTGCCACCAGTGTATTGGGCGAGCAGTTCTTC. It translates to CATSVLGEQFF.

The chain is built from TRBV4-1 and TRBJ2-5; D is perhaps TRBD2 (5 bases). V lost 1 base and J 5 bases, leaving 11 bases between the germline ends. CDR1 MGHRA and CDR2 YSYEKL come from the germline V gene. The CDR3 is made up of 14 amino acids. CDR3: CASSQVIATETQYF. As DNA, the CDR3 is TGCGCCAGCAGCCAAGTAATAGCGACGGAGACCCAGTACTTC.

This clonotype showed up just a few times. The chain couples TRBV29-1 to TRBJ2-3; TRBD2 matches 15 bases. The CDR3 has 16 amino acids. The J segment lost 1 base and the V segment lost 6 bases, leaving 5 bases of the junction unmatched. CDR1 and CDR2 (germline): SQVTM, ANQGSEA. CDR3 nucleotide sequence: TGCAGCGTGAGGGGACTAGCGGGGGGCCGCACAGATACGCAGTATTTT. As protein: CSVRGLAGGRTDTQYF.

The sample holds a few counts of this clonotype. The rearrangement joins TRBV7-6 to TRBJ2-3; 13 positions match TRBD2. V shed 4 bases and J 0 bases; nucleotides not matched to a gene: 7. CDR1 and CDR2 (germline): SGHVS, FNYEAQ. The CDR3 has 18 residues. The CDR3 DNA reads TGTGCCAGCAGCTCAAAGGGACTAGCGGGGCCTAGCACAGATACGCAGTATTTT. Translated, it gives CASSSKGLAGPSTDTQYF.

This clonotype was detected only a few times. The chain uses TRBV5-1 and TRBJ2-1, with 10 bases matching TRBD1. The germline V gene has CDR1 SGHRS and CDR2 YFSETQ. After removal of 0 bases from V and 3 bases from J, the junction contained 3 bases not matched to a gene. There are 16 residues in the CDR3. CDR3 in amino acids: CASSLVGTGVYNEQFF. DNA for the CDR3: TGCGCCAGCAGCTTGGTTGGGACAGGGGTCTACAATGAGCAGTTCTTC.

This clonotype turned up a few times. This chain uses TRBV7-2 with TRBJ2-2; TRBD2 aligns across 9 bases. This CDR3 has 16 amino acids. The germline CDR1 and CDR2 sequences are SGHTA and FQGNSA. The ends lost 5 bases at V and 3 bases at J; junction bases unmatched: 7. CDR3 loop: CASSVQLAGYTGELFF. The CDR3 nucleotides are TGTGCCAGCAGCGTCCAGCTAGCGGGGTACACCGGGGAGCTGTTTTTT.